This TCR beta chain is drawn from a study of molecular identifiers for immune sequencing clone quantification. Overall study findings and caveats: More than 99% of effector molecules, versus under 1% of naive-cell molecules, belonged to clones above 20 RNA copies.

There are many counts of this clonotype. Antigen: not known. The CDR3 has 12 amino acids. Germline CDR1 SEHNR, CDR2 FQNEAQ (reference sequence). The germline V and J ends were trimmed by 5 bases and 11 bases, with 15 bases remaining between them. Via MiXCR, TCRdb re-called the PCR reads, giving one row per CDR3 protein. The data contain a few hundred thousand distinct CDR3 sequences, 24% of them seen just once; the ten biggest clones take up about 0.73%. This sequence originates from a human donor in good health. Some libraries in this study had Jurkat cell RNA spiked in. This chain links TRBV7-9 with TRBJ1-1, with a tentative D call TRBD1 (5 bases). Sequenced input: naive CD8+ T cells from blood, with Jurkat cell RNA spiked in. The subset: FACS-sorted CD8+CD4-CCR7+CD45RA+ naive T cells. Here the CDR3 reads CASSLGAGIAFF. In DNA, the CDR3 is TGTGCCAGCAGCCTAGGTGCAGGGATTGCTTTCTTT.